What follows are 32 T cell receptor beta chains derived from one specimen sequenced in a study of OX40 agonist ivuxolimab in advanced cancers. Libraries were prepared by immunoSEQ multiplex PCR; TCRdb keeps only in-frame clonotypes and omits some of them. The sample comprises 130,000 or so clones, about 93% of which are singletons, and about 0.15% rests with the top ten. The sample here was CD4+ or CD8+ T cells sorted from blood, taken in a trial of the OX40 agonist ivuxolimab. The receptors shown here come from an adult with an advanced solid tumor such as melanoma, head and neck, liver or kidney cancer.

This sequence joins TRBV5-4 and TRBJ2-1; 11 nucleotides match TRBD2. The germline V gene has CDR1 SGHNT and CDR2 YYREEE (reference sequence). Trimming at V came to 0 bases and at J to 5 bases, leaving 1 base not matched to a gene. CDR3 length equals 15 residues. The CDR3 region is CASSLEGLADNEQFF. In DNA, the CDR3 is TGTGCCAGCAGCTTGGAGGGACTAGCGGACAATGAGCAGTTCTTC.

The rearrangement uses TRBV27 and TRBJ2-5; unclear D gene. The CDR3 totals 13 residues. Between the trimmed V and J ends, which lost 5 bases and 3 bases, there was a span of 10 bases. Germline V lookup: CDR1 MNHEY, CDR2 SMNVEV (reference sequence). The CDR3 bases are TGTGCCAGCAGTCGGACGGAAAAAGAGACCCAGTACTTC. Translating it yields CASSRTEKETQYF.

This chain joins TRBV19 and TRBJ2-2; the D call may be TRBD1 or TRBD2 (5 bases each). Germline V gives CDR1 LNHDA, CDR2 SQIVND (reference sequence). Trimming removed 6 bases from V and 0 bases from J, with 11 bases in between. The CDR3 consists of 15 residues. The DNA for the CDR3 is TGTGCCAGTAGGCAGGGACCTACGAACACCGGGGAGCTGTTTTTT. Translated: CASRQGPTNTGELFF.

The chain employs TRBV19 and TRBJ1-2, with 7 bases fitting TRBD1. Germline CDR1 reads LNHDA; CDR2 reads SQIVND (reference sequence). V gave up 4 bases and J gave up 3 bases; unmatched junction bases: 5. The CDR3 has 14 amino acids. CDR3 protein: CASSSRDRDYGYTF. CDR3 coding DNA: TGTGCCAGTAGTAGCCGGGACAGAGACTATGGCTACACCTTC. Full variable domain (remainder filled in from reference TRBV19 and TRBJ1-2): DGGITQSPKYLFRKEGQNVTLSCEQNLNHDAMYWYRQDPGQGLRLIYYSQIVNDFQKGDIAEGYSVSREKKESFPLTVTSAQKNPTAFYLCASSSRDRDYGYTFGSGTRLTVV.

V usage is TRBV11-2 and J usage is TRBJ2-1; D tentatively fits TRBD1 or TRBD2 (5 bases each). The germline gives CDR1 SGHAT, CDR2 FQNNGV. V was trimmed by 5 bases and J by 6 bases, leaving 17 bases between them. The CDR3 covers 15 residues. The CDR3 protein is CASSRRDRSFNEQFF. CDR3 nucleotide sequence: TGTGCCAGCAGCCGCCGGGACCGAAGTTTCAATGAGCAGTTCTTC.

The V gene is TRBV19, the J gene TRBJ1-5, with TRBD1 identical over 9 bases. The CDR3 length is 18 residues. Germline V gene sequence: CDR1 LNHDA, CDR2 SQIVND (reference sequence). The ends lost 3 bases at V and 4 bases at J; junction bases unmatched: 13. The DNA for the CDR3 is TGTGCCAGTAGTATTTCCGGGGGCGGGACAGGGAAAAATCAGCCCCAGCATTTT. Amino acid sequence: CASSISGGGTGKNQPQHF. The full variable domain, its missing parts supplied by reference TRBV19 and TRBJ1-5, is DGGITQSPKYLFRKEGQNVTLSCEQNLNHDAMYWYRQDPGQGLRLIYYSQIVNDFQKGDIAEGYSVSREKKESFPLTVTSAQKNPTAFYLCASSISGGGTGKNQPQHFGDGTRLSIL.

The chain recombines TRBV7-6 with TRBJ2-5; no clear D. Germline CDR1 SGHVS, CDR2 FNYEAQ. V lost 4 bases to trimming and J lost 1 base, with 1 base between them. The CDR3 runs to 11 residues. The CDR3 spells CASSSQETQYF. The DNA for the CDR3 is TGTGCCAGCAGCTCCCAAGAGACCCAGTACTTC.

This rearrangement joins TRBV10-3 to TRBJ2-2, with TRBD2 matching over 16 bases. V trimming: 5 bases; J trimming: 7 bases; junction bases outside the gene matches: 10. The CDR3 covers 18 residues. Germline V gene data show CDR1 as ENHRY and CDR2 as SYGVKD. In nucleotides, the CDR3 is TGTGCCATCAGTTCCGGGACTAGCGGGAGGGCTACGAGCGGGGAGCTGTTTTTT. Its protein product is CAISSGTSGRATSGELFF.

The chain carries TRBV7-8 and TRBJ1-6, with D hard to call. The length of the CDR3 is 15 residues. V was cut by 5 bases and J by 0 bases, with 8 bases left in between. The germline V gene has CDR1 SGHVS and CDR2 FQNEAQ. The CDR3 is CASSIRTSYNSPLHF. In DNA, the CDR3 is TGTGCCAGCAGCATCAGAACCTCCTATAATTCACCCCTCCACTTT.

This clone was observed a handful of times. The rearrangement joins TRBV2 to TRBJ2-5; no clear D. The ends were cut back, 6 bases at V and 2 bases at J, with 7 bases in the middle. CDR1 and CDR2 (germline): SNHLY, FYNNEI. There are 12 residues in the CDR3. CDR3 sequence: CASSRRQETQYF. The CDR3 region has the DNA TGTGCCAGCAGCCGACGACAAGAGACCCAGTACTTC.

The genes are TRBV7-2 and TRBJ2-7; D uncertain. V lost 10 bases and J lost 5, with 18 bases in between. CDR3 length: 13 amino acids. The germline CDR1 and CDR2 sequences are SGHTA and FQGNSA. In DNA, the CDR3 is TGTGCCACCCGTGGCGAGAGAACGCACGAGCAGTACTTC. Protein: CATRGERTHEQYF. Variable domain in full (rest from reference TRBV7-2 and TRBJ2-7): GAGVSQSPSNKVTEKGKDVELRCDPISGHTALYWYRQSLGQGLEFLIYFQGNSAPDKSGLPSDRFSAERTGGSVSTLTIQRTQQEDSAVYLCATRGERTHEQYFGPGTRLTVT.

The V and J genes are TRBV6-5 and TRBJ2-7; 11 nucleotides line up with TRBD2. J gave up 0 bases and V 7 bases, and 2 bases lay outside the gene matches. Germline V gene data show CDR1 as MNHEY and CDR2 as SVGAGI. The CDR3 length is 14 residues. CDR3 in amino acids: CASTSGGSSYEQYF. The CDR3 DNA follows: TGTGCCAGCACTAGCGGGGGGAGCTCCTACGAGCAGTACTTC.

This sequence joins TRBV18 and TRBJ2-1, with D uncertain. Germline V gene sequence: CDR1 KGHSH, CDR2 LQKENI. This CDR3 region has 16 residues. Trimming took 2 bases from V and 0 from J, leaving 11 bases between them. CDR3 amino acids: CASSPSAPGSYNEQFF. The CDR3 DNA reads as TGTGCCAGCTCACCAAGCGCCCCCGGCTCCTACAATGAGCAGTTCTTC.

This chain joins TRBV19 and TRBJ2-5, with TRBD2 as a possible D gene (6 bases). Per the germline V gene, CDR1 is LNHDA and CDR2 is SQIVND (reference sequence). The CDR3 spans 16 residues. The ends were cut back, 1 base at V and 3 bases at J, with 15 bases in the middle. DNA for the CDR3: TGTGCCAGTAGTATAGCCGGGGGACCTGGGGAAGAGACCCAGTACTTC. It encodes CASSIAGGPGEETQYF.

The gene calls are TRBV5-4 and TRBJ2-5, with 7 nucleotides matching TRBD1. This CDR3 region has 15 residues. The V segment lost 4 bases and the J segment 4 bases; nucleotides outside the gene matches: 10. Per the germline V gene, CDR1 is SGHNT and CDR2 is YYREEE (reference sequence). CDR3 sequence reads: CASSTDRAGGETQYF. The CDR3 nucleotides are TGTGCCAGCAGCACTGACAGGGCGGGTGGAGAGACCCAGTACTTC.

The gene calls are TRBV9 and TRBJ1-2; D may be TRBD1 (5 bases). The V end was cut by 1 base, the J end by 2 bases, with 9 bases between. The CDR3 length is 14 residues. The germline V gene encodes CDR1 SGDLS and CDR2 YYNGEE. The CDR3 loop is CASSVSGLNYGYTF. As DNA, the CDR3 is TGTGCCAGCAGCGTATCAGGGCTCAACTATGGCTACACCTTC.

This clone was recorded once. This chain uses TRBV5-1 with TRBJ2-7; D may be TRBD2 (6 bases). The CDR3 is 14 amino acids. Germline-derived CDR1 and CDR2 are SGHRS and YFSETQ. V lost 5 bases, J lost 3 bases, and 15 bases lay in between. CDR3 sequence reads: CASSVGDSYYEQYF. CDR3 in DNA: TGCGCCAGCAGTGTCGGGGACTCCTACTACGAGCAGTACTTC.

The genes are TRBV18 and TRBJ2-6, with D perhaps TRBD2 (5 bases). Germline V gene sequence: CDR1 KGHSH, CDR2 LQKENI. This CDR3 spans 17 amino acids. The V and J ends lost 2 bases and 0 bases respectively, with 11 bases between them. DNA for the CDR3: TGTGCCAGCTCACCAAATAACGGGATCTCTGGGGCCAACGTCCTGACTTTC. As protein: CASSPNNGISGANVLTF.

The chain combines TRBV5-1 with TRBJ2-3, with D perhaps TRBD1 (6 bases). Germline values: CDR1 SGHRS, CDR2 YFSETQ. This CDR3 comprises 14 residues. The V gene lost 0 bases and the J gene lost 1 base, with 6 bases spanning the gap. The CDR3 protein is CASSLDRGTDTQYF. The CDR3 DNA is TGCGCCAGCAGCTTGGACAGGGGCACAGATACGCAGTATTTT. The full variable domain, with the rest looked up from reference TRBV5-1 and TRBJ2-3, is KAGVTQTPRYLIKTRGQQVTLSCSPISGHRSVSWYQQTPGQGLQFLFEYFSETQRNKGNFPGRFSGRQFSNSRSEMNVSTLELGDSALYLCASSLDRGTDTQYFGPGTRLTVL.

This chain joins TRBV2 and TRBJ1-1, with TRBD1 as a possible D gene (6 bases). With 6 bases removed from V and 4 bases from J, the gap between germline ends came to 15 bases. The CDR3 is made up of 14 amino acids. In germline, CDR1 is SNHLY, CDR2 FYNNEI. Here the CDR3 DNA reads TGTGCCAGCAGACCACAGGGACGGGGCACTGAAGCTTTCTTT. Amino acids: CASRPQGRGTEAFF.

The chain links TRBV7-8 to TRBJ2-3, with D uncertain. Germline V lookup: CDR1 SGHVS, CDR2 FQNEAQ. The CDR3 sequence is 11 residues long. Here the CDR3 DNA reads TGTCCCCCCCAGGACACAGATACGCAGTATTTT. Translated: CPPQDTDTQYF.

This clone was seen once. J is TRBJ1-3 and V is TRBV4-1; 7 nucleotides align to TRBD1. Germline V lookup: CDR1 MGHRA, CDR2 YSYEKL. The CDR3 sequence is 16 residues long. V gave up 2 bases and J gave up 3 bases; unmatched junction bases: 7. The chain's CDR3 is CASSQQTGQIGNTIYF. CDR3 nucleotide sequence: TGCGCCAGCAGCCAACAAACGGGACAGATTGGAAACACCATATATTTT.

The chain has TRBV5-4 and TRBJ1-3; 9 bases agree with TRBD1. The length of the CDR3 is 15 residues. CDR1 is SGHNT and CDR2 is YYREEE in the germline V gene (reference sequence). V was clipped by 1 base and J by 4 bases; unmatched bases: 3. CDR3 in DNA: TGTGCCAGCAGCTTGCAGGGGACAGGGGGAAACACCATATATTTT. Its translation is CASSLQGTGGNTIYF.

V gene TRBV25-1 combines with J gene TRBJ1-2, with unresolved D. With 1 base removed from V and 3 bases from J, the gap between germline ends came to 6 bases. The CDR3 runs to 13 residues. Germline loops: CDR1 MGHDK, CDR2 SYGVNS. The CDR3 DNA follows: TGTGCCAGCAGTGAATTAGTGGACTATGGCTACACCTTC. Translating gives CASSELVDYGYTF.

The chain joins TRBV7-2 to TRBJ1-4, with a tentative D call TRBD1 (6 bases). The germline V and J ends were trimmed by 4 bases and 8 bases, with 11 bases remaining between them. Germline V gene lookup returns CDR1 SGHTA and CDR2 FQGNSA. The CDR3 is made up of 13 amino acids. CDR3 sequence reads: CASSSQGREKLFF. The DNA of the CDR3 is TGTGCCAGCAGCTCACAGGGTAGGGAAAAACTGTTTTTT. The whole variable domain, filled in from reference TRBV7-2 and TRBJ1-4, reads GAGVSQSPSNKVTEKGKDVELRCDPISGHTALYWYRQSLGQGLEFLIYFQGNSAPDKSGLPSDRFSAERTGGSVSTLTIQRTQQEDSAVYLCASSSQGREKLFFGSGTQLSVL.

This chain joins TRBV28 and TRBJ1-6; possibly TRBD1 for D (5 bases). Trimming removed 8 bases at V and 6 bases at J, with 17 bases between. The germline V gene encodes CDR1 MDHEN and CDR2 SYDVKM. This CDR3 spans 15 amino acids. In nucleotides, the CDR3 is TGTGCCAGCGGCCCGGGGGGTCGTAGTAATTCACCCCTCCACTTT. Translated, it gives CASGPGGRSNSPLHF.

This chain connects TRBV27 to TRBJ1-1; D call uncertain. The germline V and J ends were trimmed by 9 bases and 0 bases, with 11 bases remaining between them. The length of the CDR3 is 13 residues. Germline CDR1 is MNHEY and CDR2 is SMNVEV (reference sequence). This CDR3 is CASCGWLNTEAFF. The CDR3 DNA sequence: TGTGCCAGTTGTGGTTGGTTGAACACTGAAGCTTTCTTT.

The chain uses TRBV6-1 and TRBJ2-1; D remains unclear. Germline values: CDR1 MNHNS, CDR2 SASEGT. The V and J ends lost 6 bases and 5 bases respectively, with 5 bases between them. The CDR3 is 11 amino acids. CDR3 region: CASRSNNEQFF. In DNA, the CDR3 is TGTGCCAGCAGGTCTAACAATGAGCAGTTCTTC.

V usage is TRBV14 and J usage is TRBJ1-4; D unresolved. Deletions cut 4 bases from V and 10 bases from J, with 16 bases between. Looked up from germline, CDR1 is SGHDN and CDR2 is FVKESK. This CDR3 has 14 amino acids. CDR3: CASSLVRPPGKLFF. For the CDR3, the DNA is TGTGCCAGCAGCCTCGTCCGACCGCCGGGAAAACTGTTTTTT.

This clone occurred once. The chain has TRBV2 and TRBJ1-2, with a tentative D call TRBD1 (6 bases). CDR3 length equals 13 residues. Per the germline V gene, CDR1 is SNHLY and CDR2 is FYNNEI. Trimming shortened V by 6 bases and J by 8 bases, and 16 bases separated the two germline ends. Here the CDR3 reads CASSAQGLGGYTF. Here the CDR3 DNA reads TGTGCCAGCAGCGCACAGGGATTGGGAGGCTACACCTTC.

This sequence joins TRBV7-2 and TRBJ1-1, with 10 bases aligning to TRBD1. V was clipped by 1 base and J by 3 bases; unmatched bases: 5. The CDR3 consists of 16 residues. Per germline, CDR1 SGHTA and CDR2 FQGNSA. CDR3 region: CASSLGQGAAYTEAFF. In DNA form, the CDR3 reads TGTGCCAGCAGCTTAGGACAGGGGGCGGCGTACACTGAAGCTTTCTTT.

The chain combines TRBV27 with TRBJ1-6, with D uncertain. Germline lookup yields CDR1 MNHEY and CDR2 SMNVEV (reference sequence). V lost 6 bases and J lost 5, with 14 bases in between. This CDR3 contains 15 residues. The CDR3 protein is CASSLLETNNSPLHF. The CDR3 DNA follows: TGTGCCAGCAGCCTACTGGAGACAAATAATTCACCCCTCCACTTT.